This TCR beta chain appears in the sequencing data of a study of blood T cell repertoires in COVID-19. Germline-derived CDR1 and CDR2 are SGHTA and FQGNSA. The CDR3 is 12 amino acids. Trimming at V came to 4 bases and at J to 5 bases, leaving 1 base not matched to a gene. The assay was immunoSEQ multiplex PCR, and TCRdb's table has in-frame clones only and misses some. The sample has roughly 61,000 clones; 75% to 95% are singletons. This sequence was found in a man aged 60 to 69 with acute or convalescent COVID-19. V is TRBV7-2 and J is TRBJ2-5; TRBD1 matches 7 bases. What was sequenced was peripheral blood. CDR3 sequence: CASSSTGETQYF. CDR3 sequence (DNA): TGTGCCAGCAGCTCGACAGGGGAGACCCAGTACTTC.